Sequencing of this TCR beta chain was carried out in a study of blood T cells in healthy people across ages. The CDR3 is 15 amino acids. Trimming removed 7 bases from V and 3 bases from J, with 17 bases in between. Concerning this clonotype: Its antigen is not known.

A J-beta primer mix and a sample-barcoded 5' primer were used in a second PCR of roughly 6 to 12 cycles. Every individual sample yielded 2.5 million or more paired-end reads (each containing CDR3). TCRdb reanalysed the 5' RACE reads using MiXCR and keeps one entry per CDR3 protein. The data show 600,000 to 1,000,000 distinct CDR3 sequences, about 25% seen once. Study conclusions and caveats: Naive T cell percentage and TCR beta diversity correlated strongly.

These same records also appear under a second study, on T cells of mothers and their children.

Sequenced: blood. The chain recombines TRBV12-3 or TRBV12-4 with TRBJ2-3; D gene unclear. The origin of this receptor is a boy aged 10-17 years in good health. The CDR3 DNA reads as TGTGCCAGCACCTATGGCTTTTACGGGACAGATACGCAGTATTTT. This sequence encodes CASTYGFYGTDTQYF.